Below, 15 T cell receptor beta chains from the same sample are listed, as sequenced in a study of blood T cell repertoires in COVID-19. Method: immunoSEQ multiplex PCR; TCRdb's copy keeps in-frame clones and lacks some. The data show approximately 69,000 clones, roughly 86% seen once. The material sequenced was peripheral blood. The receptors originated from a man in his fifties with acute or convalescent COVID-19.

V gene TRBV28 combines with J gene TRBJ1-1; maybe TRBD1 (6 bases). The V gene lost 5 bases and the J gene lost 3 bases, with 13 bases spanning the gap. The CDR3 has 14 amino acids. CDR1 and CDR2 (germline): MDHEN, SYDVKM. Here the CDR3 reads CASSPTGYHTEAFF. DNA for the CDR3: TGTGCCAGCAGTCCCACAGGGTATCACACTGAAGCTTTCTTT.

The rearrangement links TRBV5-4 to TRBJ2-7; TRBD1 aligns across 9 bases. This CDR3 is built from 16 residues. The V segment lost 2 bases and the J segment 2 bases; nucleotides outside the gene matches: 8. Germline CDR1 is SGHNT and CDR2 is YYREEE (reference sequence). This CDR3 reads CASSFFPGQGTYEQYF. In nucleotides, the CDR3 is TGTGCCAGCAGCTTTTTCCCGGGACAGGGCACCTACGAGCAGTACTTC.

The V gene is TRBV6-2 or TRBV6-3, the J gene TRBJ2-6; unclear D gene. Trimming cost V 0 bases and J 1 base, with 10 bases left between them. CDR1 is MNHEY and CDR2 is SVGEGT in the germline V gene. This CDR3 has 17 amino acids. CDR3 sequence (DNA): TGTGCCAGCAGTTACTCCCGTTACACATCTGGGGCCAACGTCCTGACTTTC. The encoded protein is CASSYSRYTSGANVLTF.

In this sample, this clone turned up once. The genes are TRBV7-3 and TRBJ2-3; 10 nucleotides match TRBD2. CDR1 and CDR2 (germline): SGHTA, FQGTGA. With 5 bases clipped from V and 5 bases from J, the junction kept 10 bases outside the gene matches. The CDR3 contains 16 residues. The CDR3 coding sequence is TGTGCCAGCAGCAATTGGATGCTAGCGGGGGTAGATACGCAGTATTTT. This codes for CASSNWMLAGVDTQYF.

The chain couples TRBV7-8 to TRBJ1-1; unclear D gene. Deletions cut 1 base from V and 6 bases from J, with 12 bases between. This CDR3 has 14 residues. The germline V gene encodes CDR1 SGHVS and CDR2 FQNEAQ. In DNA form, the CDR3 reads TGTGCCAGCAGCTTAGGTCGGGGATCTCCTGAAGCTTTCTTT. It yields the protein CASSLGRGSPEAFF.

The chain has TRBV27 and TRBJ1-3; 10 bases align to TRBD1. Germline-derived CDR1 and CDR2 are MNHEY and SMNVEV (reference sequence). The ends lost 6 bases at V and 9 bases at J; junction bases unmatched: 14. The CDR3 sequence is 16 residues long. CDR3 DNA: TGTGCCAGCAGAACAACCGGGACAGGGGTTATGAGCACCATATATTTT. Protein sequence: CASRTTGTGVMSTIYF.

The gene calls are TRBV6-6 and TRBJ2-7; 8 bases fit TRBD1. The CDR3 contains 15 residues. Germline V gene lookup returns CDR1 MNHNY and CDR2 SVGAGI (reference sequence). The trim removed 3 bases at V and 3 bases at J, leaving 7 bases unmatched. CDR3 bases: TGTGCCAGCAGTTATCTTGGGACAGGAATCTACGAGCAGTACTTC. Encoded protein: CASSYLGTGIYEQYF.

The rearrangement uses TRBV27 and TRBJ1-4; maybe TRBD1 (5 bases). CDR3 length: 14 residues. The V gene lost 8 bases and the J gene lost 8 bases, with 18 bases spanning the gap. Germline V gene sequence: CDR1 MNHEY, CDR2 SMNVEV (reference sequence). The CDR3: CASGWRGEVEKLFF. The CDR3 DNA reads TGTGCCAGCGGGTGGAGGGGCGAGGTCGAAAAACTGTTTTTT.

This clone was seen a single time. The V gene is TRBV7-9, the J gene TRBJ2-3, with a possible D match to TRBD2 (5 bases). The V and J ends lost 4 bases and 1 base respectively, with 12 bases between them. Per the germline V gene, CDR1 is SEHNR and CDR2 is FQNEAQ (reference sequence). The CDR3 contains 15 residues. CDR3 in amino acids: CASSSQEDGTDTQYF. For the CDR3, the DNA is TGTGCCAGCAGCTCCCAGGAGGACGGCACAGATACGCAGTATTTT.

This sequence joins TRBV12-5 and TRBJ2-1, with 10 positions matching TRBD1. The CDR3 sequence is 16 residues long. Germline V gene lookup returns CDR1 LGHNT and CDR2 FRNRAP. V lost 2 bases and J lost 6; bases outside the gene matches: 7. The chain's CDR3 is CASGLPGTGETNEQFF. The DNA of the CDR3 is TGTGCTAGTGGTTTGCCTGGGACAGGGGAGACCAATGAGCAGTTCTTC.

V gene TRBV7-2 combines with J gene TRBJ2-7; 8 nucleotides align to TRBD1. CDR1 is SGHTA and CDR2 is FQGNSA in the germline V gene. The J segment lost 3 bases and the V segment lost 0 bases, leaving 4 bases of the junction unmatched. The CDR3 extends over 15 amino acids. The CDR3 spells CASSLAPGQVYEQYF. CDR3 DNA: TGTGCCAGCAGCTTAGCACCGGGACAGGTCTACGAGCAGTACTTC.

The CDR3 nucleotides read TGTGCCAGCAGTTTAGGACTTCCCGGGACAGGGGGAGAGGGGTACTTC. It translates to CASSLGLPGTGGEGYF. The chain is built from TRBV27 and TRBJ2-7; 11 bases match TRBD1. Germline-derived CDR1 and CDR2 are MNHEY and SMNVEV (reference sequence). CDR3 length: 16 residues. V gave up 2 bases and J gave up 12 bases; unmatched junction bases: 15.

The CDR3 bases are TGTGCCAGCAGTCGACAGGGTAACCCGCGGGAAAAACTGTTTTTT. Protein sequence: CASSRQGNPREKLFF. The chain employs TRBV6-5 and TRBJ1-4, with 7 bases identical to TRBD1. This CDR3 has 15 amino acids. Per germline, CDR1 MNHEY and CDR2 SVGAGI. The trim removed 5 bases at V and 8 bases at J, leaving 11 bases unmatched.

This clone was counted a few times. The chain has TRBV2 and TRBJ1-6; 7 bases line up with TRBD1. The CDR3 contains 15 residues. With 6 bases clipped from V and 3 bases from J, the junction kept 5 bases outside the gene matches. CDR1 SNHLY and CDR2 FYNNEI come from the germline V gene. The CDR3 protein is CASSETGYYNSPLHF. Written as DNA, the CDR3 is TGTGCCAGCAGCGAGACAGGGTACTATAATTCACCCCTCCACTTT. Looking up the rest from reference TRBV2 and TRBJ1-6 gives the full variable domain: EPEVTQTPSHQVTQMGQEVILRCVPISNHLYFYWYRQILGQKVEFLVSFYNNEISEKSEIFDDQFSVERPDGSNFTLKIRSTKLEDSAMYFCASSETGYYNSPLHFGNGTRLTVT.

The CDR3 DNA follows: TGTGCCAGCAGCCCGGGGGCTAGCGGGGGGATACACTACGAGCAGTACTTC. It codes for CASSPGASGGIHYEQYF. The chain couples TRBV5-5 to TRBJ2-7, with 11 bases identical to TRBD2. CDR3 size: 17 residues. J was trimmed by 3 bases and V by 4 bases; bases with no gene match: 12. Germline-derived CDR1 and CDR2 are SGHKS and YYEKEE (reference sequence).